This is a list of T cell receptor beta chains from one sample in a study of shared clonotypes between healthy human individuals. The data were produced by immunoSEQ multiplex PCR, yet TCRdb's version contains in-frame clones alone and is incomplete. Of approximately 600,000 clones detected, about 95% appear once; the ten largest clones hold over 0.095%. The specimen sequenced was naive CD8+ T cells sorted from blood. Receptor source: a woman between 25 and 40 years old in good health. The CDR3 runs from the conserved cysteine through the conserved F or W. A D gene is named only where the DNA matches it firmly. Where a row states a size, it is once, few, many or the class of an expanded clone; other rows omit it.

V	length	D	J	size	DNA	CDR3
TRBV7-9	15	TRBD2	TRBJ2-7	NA	TGTGCCAGCAGCTTAGTAGGTAGCGGGAGCCACGAGCAGTACTTC	CASSLVGSGSHEQYF
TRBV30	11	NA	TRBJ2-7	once	TGTGCCTGGAGTGACAGTTACGAGCAGTACTTC	CAWSDSYEQYF
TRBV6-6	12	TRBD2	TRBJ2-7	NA	TGTGCCAGCAGCGCCGGGGGGGACGAGCAGTACTTC	CASSAGGDEQYF
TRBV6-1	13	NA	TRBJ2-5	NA	TGTGCCAGCAGTGAGGACGGTCAAGAGACCCAGTACTTC	CASSEDGQETQYF
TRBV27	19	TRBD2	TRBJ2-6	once	TGTGCCAGCAGTTTATCGTTAGCGGGAGGCTACTCTGGGGCCAACGTCCTGACTTTC	CASSLSLAGGYSGANVLTF
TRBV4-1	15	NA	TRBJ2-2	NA	TGCGCCAGCAGCCCCCGGGACCCGGTGACCGGGGAGCTGTTTTTT	CASSPRDPVTGELFF
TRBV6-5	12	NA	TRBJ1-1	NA	TGTGCCAGCGGAGAAGGGGTTACTGAAGCTTTCTTT	CASGEGVTEAFF
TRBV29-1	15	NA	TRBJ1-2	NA	TGCAGCGTTGAATTGGTTGCGGAGGCGGACTATGGCTACACCTTC	CSVELVAEADYGYTF
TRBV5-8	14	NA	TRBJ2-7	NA	TGTGCCAGCAGCCTTGTTGGGGTAGATCACGAGCAGTACTTC	CASSLVGVDHEQYF
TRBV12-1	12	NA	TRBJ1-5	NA	TGTGCCAGCAGCTTTGGGGATCAGCCCCAGCATTTT	CASSFGDQPQHF
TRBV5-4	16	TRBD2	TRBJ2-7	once	TGTGCCAGCAGCTACGGGACTAGCGGGACCATCTACGAGCAGTACTTC	CASSYGTSGTIYEQYF
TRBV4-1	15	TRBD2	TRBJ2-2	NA	TGCGCCAGCAGCCAAGTCCTAGCGGTTAGCGGGGAGCTGTTTTTT	CASSQVLAVSGELFF
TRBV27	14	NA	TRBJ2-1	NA	TGTGCCAGCGGGATTATGGGCGCCTACAATGAGCAGTTCTTC	CASGIMGAYNEQFF
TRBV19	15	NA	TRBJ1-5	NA	TGTGCCAGTAGTCGACAGGCCGGGAGCAATCAGCCCCAGCATTTT	CASSRQAGSNQPQHF
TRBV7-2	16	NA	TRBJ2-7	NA	TGTGCCAGCAGCCCTAGGGGGCGGGGAGACCTGAACGAGCAGTACTTC	CASSPRGRGDLNEQYF